These 15 T cell receptor beta chains were sequenced from one sample in a study of beta chain features in type 1 diabetes. Of the isolated RNA, all was reverse transcribed, and so the sequenced material was expressed TCRB transcripts. Libraries were prepared by immunoSEQ multiplex PCR; TCRdb keeps only in-frame clonotypes and omits some of them. This sample has about 620,000 clones, with roughly a sixth found just once. Sequencing was carried out using naive CD4+ T cells from blood. These receptors were collected from a young man in good health.

This clone was counted between two and nine times. The V gene is TRBV6-6, the J gene TRBJ2-5; TRBD1 agrees at 9 bases. CDR3 length: 14 residues. V trimming: 8 bases; J trimming: 4 bases; junction bases outside the gene matches: 8. Per the germline V gene, CDR1 is MNHNY and CDR2 is SVGAGI (reference sequence). The CDR3 DNA follows: TGTGCCAGCGACAGGGGGACCCCGGGAGAGACCCAGTACTTC. Protein: CASDRGTPGETQYF.

The table lists this clone with a few counts. V usage is TRBV10-3 and J usage is TRBJ2-7, with no clear D. Germline lookup yields CDR1 ENHRY and CDR2 SYGVKD. V lost 2 bases, J lost 3 bases, and 17 bases lay in between. The CDR3 extends over 16 amino acids. CDR3 sequence (DNA): TGTGCCATCAGTGAGGCCGGATTCACTGTGGGCTACGAGCAGTACTTC. Its translation: CAISEAGFTVGYEQYF.

This clone has a handful of counts. The rearrangement uses TRBV29-1 and TRBJ2-7; D possibly corresponds to TRBD1 (6 bases). Germline-derived CDR1 and CDR2 are SQVTM and ANQGSEA. V was shortened by 1 base and J by 6 bases, with 16 bases between the two germline ends. The length of the CDR3 is 14 residues. The CDR3 here is CSVEGGSTGGEQYF. CDR3 nucleotides: TGCAGCGTTGAAGGAGGCTCGACAGGAGGCGAGCAGTACTTC.

The table lists this clone with many counts. V and J are TRBV14 and TRBJ2-5, with a weak D call TRBD2 (6 bases). The CDR3 extends over 15 amino acids. The germline V gene has CDR1 SGHDN and CDR2 FVKESK. Trimming left V 1 base short and J 1 base short, with 10 bases between. The CDR3 DNA reads TGTGCCAGCAGCCAAGTTCGGGGGATCCAAGAGACCCAGTACTTC. Translated: CASSQVRGIQETQYF. The full variable domain, rest sourced from reference TRBV14 and TRBJ2-5, is EAGVTQFPSHSVIEKGQTVTLRCDPISGHDNLYWYRRVMGKEIKFLLHFVKESKQDESGMPNNRFLAERTGGTYSTLKVQPAELEDSGVYFCASSQVRGIQETQYFGPGTRLLVL.

CDR3 in DNA: TGTGCCACCAGCATCGTCGGGGGCGGTTTTGAGCAGTTCTTC. It encodes CATSIVGGGFEQFF. The rearrangement uses TRBV15 and TRBJ2-1; D possibly matches TRBD1 or TRBD2 (6 bases each). The germline V and J ends were trimmed by 4 bases and 9 bases, with 16 bases remaining between them. Germline CDR1 reads LNHNV; CDR2 reads YYDKDF (reference sequence). The length of the CDR3 is 14 residues.

CDR3 residues: CASSQVAGETQYF. The CDR3 DNA sequence: TGTGCCAGCTCACAGGTTGCGGGAGAGACCCAGTACTTC. V and J are TRBV18 and TRBJ2-5, with D tentatively TRBD2 (5 bases). CDR3 length equals 13 residues. Germline lookup yields CDR1 KGHSH and CDR2 LQKENI. V gave up 4 bases and J gave up 4 bases, with 10 bases separating them.

This clone has a handful of counts. The chain has TRBV4-3 and TRBJ1-2, with D unclear. The germline V gene encodes CDR1 LGHNA and CDR2 YSLEER. This CDR3 contains 14 residues. The ends were cut back, 0 bases at V and 3 bases at J, with 8 bases in the middle. The CDR3 is CASSQESGDYGYTF. The CDR3 DNA is TGCGCCAGCAGCCAAGAATCCGGTGACTATGGCTACACCTTC.

The rearrangement joins TRBV7-9 to TRBJ1-5; D unclear. Trimming took off 3 bases at V and 2 bases at J, with 11 bases between the two ends. Germline-derived CDR1 and CDR2 are SEHNR and FQNEAQ (reference sequence). The CDR3 loop spans 15 amino acids. For the CDR3, the DNA is TGTGCCAGCAGCTTGGAGGAGGGTGGCAATCAGCCCCAGCATTTT. Encoded protein: CASSLEEGGNQPQHF.

This chain connects TRBV15 to TRBJ2-3; no clear D. From germline, CDR1 is LNHNV and CDR2 YYDKDF (reference sequence). V shed 4 bases and J shed 5 bases, with 7 bases lying between them. This CDR3 is built from 12 residues. CDR3 amino acids: CATSMAGDTQYF. CDR3 nucleotide sequence: TGTGCCACCAGCATGGCCGGAGATACGCAGTATTTT.

This clone was found a few times. The rearrangement links TRBV28 to TRBJ2-1; 8 bases map to TRBD1. With 6 bases clipped from V and 5 bases from J, the junction kept 9 bases outside the gene matches. The germline gives CDR1 MDHEN, CDR2 SYDVKM. CDR3 length: 15 residues. CDR3 residues: CASRVPGGTHNEQFF. The CDR3 nucleotides are TGTGCCAGCAGGGTTCCAGGGGGCACCCACAATGAGCAGTTCTTC.

This chain joins TRBV5-4 and TRBJ2-2; D unresolved. Looked up from germline, CDR1 is SGHNT and CDR2 is YYREEE (reference sequence). The CDR3 covers 14 residues. Trimming left V 5 bases short and J 6 bases short, with 14 bases between. The CDR3 DNA reads TGTGCCAGCAGTCTTGAGAAGGGATCCGGGGAGCTGTTTTTT. Translated: CASSLEKGSGELFF.

V and J are TRBV6-7 and TRBJ2-2, with TRBD1 identical over 8 bases. TRBV6-7 is known as an ORF, though its function is uncertain. There are 21 residues in the CDR3. The J segment lost 4 bases and the V segment lost 0 bases, leaving 19 bases of the junction unmatched. This CDR3 reads CASSYSSRSGGAPCITGELFF. DNA for the CDR3: TGTGCCAGCAGTTACTCGAGTCGTTCAGGGGGCGCTCCCTGTATCACCGGGGAGCTGTTTTTT.

In this sample, this clone turned up a few times. The chain has TRBV7-7 and TRBJ2-7, with D possibly TRBD1 on 5 matching bases. This CDR3 is 12 amino acids long. Germline V gene sequence: CDR1 SSHAT, CDR2 FNYEAQ (reference sequence). V was cut by 5 bases and J by 6 bases, with 11 bases left in between. The CDR3 protein is CASSQVGVEQYF. Here the CDR3 DNA reads TGTGCCAGCAGCCAGGTAGGGGTCGAGCAGTACTTC.

This chain links TRBV10-3 with TRBJ2-1; 10 bases line up with TRBD2. CDR1 ENHRY and CDR2 SYGVKD come from the germline V gene. V lost 6 bases, J lost 0 bases, and 5 bases stayed unmatched. The CDR3 is 16 residues long. The CDR3 DNA sequence: TGTGCCATCAGCCTACCTAGCGGGAGCTCCTACAATGAGCAGTTCTTC. This translates into CAISLPSGSSYNEQFF.

This clone appeared a few times. The genes are TRBV6-1 and TRBJ2-3, with unresolved D. The CDR3 consists of 12 residues. CDR1 is MNHNS and CDR2 is SASEGT in the germline V gene. The V end lost 6 bases, the J end lost 4 bases, and 8 bases lay between the germline ends. CDR3 protein: CASSVNADTQYF. The CDR3 DNA sequence: TGTGCCAGCAGCGTAAACGCAGATACGCAGTATTTT.